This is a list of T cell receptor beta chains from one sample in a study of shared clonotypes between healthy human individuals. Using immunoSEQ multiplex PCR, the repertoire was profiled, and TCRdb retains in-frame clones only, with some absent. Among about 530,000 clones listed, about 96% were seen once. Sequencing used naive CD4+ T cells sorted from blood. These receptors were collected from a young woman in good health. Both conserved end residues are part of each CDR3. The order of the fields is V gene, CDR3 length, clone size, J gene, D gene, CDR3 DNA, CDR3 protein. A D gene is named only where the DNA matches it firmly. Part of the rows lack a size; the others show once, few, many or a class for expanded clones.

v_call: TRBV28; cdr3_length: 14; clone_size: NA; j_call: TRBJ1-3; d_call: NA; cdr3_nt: TGTGCCAGCAGTCAACATAGTTTTGGAAACACCATATATTTT; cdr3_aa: CASSQHSFGNTIYF
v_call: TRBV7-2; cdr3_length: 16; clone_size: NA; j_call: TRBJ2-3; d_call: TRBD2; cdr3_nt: TGTGCCAGCAGCTTCCAATTAGCGGGAGGAATGGATACGCAGTATTTT; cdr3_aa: CASSFQLAGGMDTQYF
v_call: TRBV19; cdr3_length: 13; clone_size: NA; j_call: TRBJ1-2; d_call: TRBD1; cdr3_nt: TGTGCCAGTAGTATCCTACAGGGGAGTAGCTACACCTTC; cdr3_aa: CASSILQGSSYTF
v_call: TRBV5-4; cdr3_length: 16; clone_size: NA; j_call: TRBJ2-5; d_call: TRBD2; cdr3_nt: TGTGCCAGCAGCTTCGATTTGCGGGAGAAATCAGAGACCCAGTACTTC; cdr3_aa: CASSFDLREKSETQYF
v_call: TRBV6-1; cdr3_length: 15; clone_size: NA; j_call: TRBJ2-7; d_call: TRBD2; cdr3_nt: TGTGCCAGCAGTCTGGGGAGGACTAGCGTTTACGAGCAGTACTTC; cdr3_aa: CASSLGRTSVYEQYF
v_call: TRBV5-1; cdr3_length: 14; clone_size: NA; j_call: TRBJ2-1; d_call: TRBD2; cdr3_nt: TGCGCCAGCAGCTTTGGGACTAGCTACAATGAGCAGTTCTTC; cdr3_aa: CASSFGTSYNEQFF
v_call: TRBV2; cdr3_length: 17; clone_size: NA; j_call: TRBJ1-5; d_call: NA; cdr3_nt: TGTGCCAGCAGTAAAGAGACAGGTGATGAGGGCAATCAGCCCCAGCATTTT; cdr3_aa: CASSKETGDEGNQPQHF
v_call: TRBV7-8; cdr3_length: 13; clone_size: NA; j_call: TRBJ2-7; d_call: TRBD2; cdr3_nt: TGTGCCAGCAGCCGGGGACTAGCTGGGGAGCAGTACTTC; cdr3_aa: CASSRGLAGEQYF
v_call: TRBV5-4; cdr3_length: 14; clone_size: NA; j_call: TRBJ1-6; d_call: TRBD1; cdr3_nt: TGTGCCAGCAGCTGGGACAGGGGCGATTCACCCCTCCACTTT; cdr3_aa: CASSWDRGDSPLHF
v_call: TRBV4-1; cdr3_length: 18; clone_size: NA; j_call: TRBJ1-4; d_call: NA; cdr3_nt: TGCGCCAGCAGGCTCCGGTCCCGGACAGAAGGCGCTAATGAAAAACTGTTTTTT; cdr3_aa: CASRLRSRTEGANEKLFF
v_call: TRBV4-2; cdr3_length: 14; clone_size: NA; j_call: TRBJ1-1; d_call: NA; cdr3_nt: TGTGCCAGCAGCCAAGATTCAGGGAACACTGAAGCTTTCTTT; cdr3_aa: CASSQDSGNTEAFF
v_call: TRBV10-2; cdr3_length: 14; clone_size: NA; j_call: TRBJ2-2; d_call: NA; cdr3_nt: TGCGCCAGCAGTGCCTCATACAACACCGGGGAGCTGTTTTTT; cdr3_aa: CASSASYNTGELFF
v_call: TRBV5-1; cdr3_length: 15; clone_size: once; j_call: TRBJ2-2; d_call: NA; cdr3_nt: TGCGCCAGCAGCTTGGATCCGGGGAACACCGGGGAGCTGTTTTTT; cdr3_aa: CASSLDPGNTGELFF
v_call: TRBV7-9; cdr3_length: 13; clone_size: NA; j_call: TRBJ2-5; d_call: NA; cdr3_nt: TGTGCCAGCAGTTGGGACCGTCGCTTCCCCCTCGACTTC; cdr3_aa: CASSWDRRFPLDF
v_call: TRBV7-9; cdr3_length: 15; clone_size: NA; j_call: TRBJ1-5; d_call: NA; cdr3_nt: TGTGCCAGCAGCCTAGTAGGGGGAAACAATCAGCCCCAGCATTTT; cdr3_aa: CASSLVGGNNQPQHF
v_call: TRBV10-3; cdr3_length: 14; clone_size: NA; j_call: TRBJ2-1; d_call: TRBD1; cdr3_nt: TGTGCCATCGGGGGACAGGGGTCGGTCAATGAGCAGTTCTTC; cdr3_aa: CAIGGQGSVNEQFF
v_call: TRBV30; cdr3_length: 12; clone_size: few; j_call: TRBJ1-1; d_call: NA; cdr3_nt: TGTGCCTTGACTCCAAGGGGCACTGAAGCTTTCTTT; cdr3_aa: CALTPRGTEAFF
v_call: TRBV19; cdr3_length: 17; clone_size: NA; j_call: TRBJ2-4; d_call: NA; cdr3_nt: TGTGCCAGTAGTATGTTATCGTCCTCGCTAGCCAAAAACATTCAGTACTTC; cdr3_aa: CASSMLSSSLAKNIQYF
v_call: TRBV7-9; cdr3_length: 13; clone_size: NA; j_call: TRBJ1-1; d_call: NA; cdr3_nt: TGTGCCAGCAGCTTAAAAGGGGATGGTGAAGCTTTCTTT; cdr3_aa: CASSLKGDGEAFF
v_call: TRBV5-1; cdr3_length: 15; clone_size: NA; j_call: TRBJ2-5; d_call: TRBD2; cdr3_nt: TGCGCCAGCACCCAGACTAGCGGGATATTAGAGACCCAGTACTTC; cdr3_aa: CASTQTSGILETQYF
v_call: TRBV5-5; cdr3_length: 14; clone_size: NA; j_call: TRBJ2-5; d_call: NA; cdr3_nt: TGTGCCAGCAGCTTGTACCAGGCCCAAGAGACCCAGTACTTC; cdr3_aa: CASSLYQAQETQYF
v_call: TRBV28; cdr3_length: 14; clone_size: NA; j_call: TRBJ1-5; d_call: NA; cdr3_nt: TGTGCCAGCATTTGGCAGGCGAGCAATCAGCCCCAGCATTTT; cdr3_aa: CASIWQASNQPQHF
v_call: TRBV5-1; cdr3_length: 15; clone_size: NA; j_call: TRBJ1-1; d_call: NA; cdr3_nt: TGCGCCAGCAGCTTGGGGGGACGGGAGAACACTGAAGCTTTCTTT; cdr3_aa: CASSLGGRENTEAFF
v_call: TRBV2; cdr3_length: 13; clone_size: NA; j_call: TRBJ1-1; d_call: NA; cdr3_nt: TGTGCCAGCAGTGAGTTTCAGGGTAGTGAAGCTTTCTTT; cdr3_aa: CASSEFQGSEAFF
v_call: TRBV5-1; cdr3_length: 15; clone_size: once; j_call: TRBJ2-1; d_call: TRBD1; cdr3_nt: TGCGCCAGCAGCGCAGACAGGGTCTCCTACAATGAGCAGTTCTTC; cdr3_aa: CASSADRVSYNEQFF
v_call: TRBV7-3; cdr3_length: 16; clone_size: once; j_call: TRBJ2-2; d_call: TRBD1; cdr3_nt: TGTGCCAGCAGCGACAGGGACAGGAGGGACACCGGGGAGCTGTTTTTT; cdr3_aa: CASSDRDRRDTGELFF
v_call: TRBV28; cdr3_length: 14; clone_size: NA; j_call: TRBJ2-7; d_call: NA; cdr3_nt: TGTGCCAGCAGCTTAGACGGACAGCCCTACGAGCAGTACTTC; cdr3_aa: CASSLDGQPYEQYF
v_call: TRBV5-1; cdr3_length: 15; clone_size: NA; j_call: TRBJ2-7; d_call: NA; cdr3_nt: TGCGCCAGCAGCTTGGGGGCCGGGAGCACCTACGAGCAGTACTTC; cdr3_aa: CASSLGAGSTYEQYF
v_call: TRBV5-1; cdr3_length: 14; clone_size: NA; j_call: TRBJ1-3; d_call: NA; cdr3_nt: TGCGCCAGCACCCTTGGGACCTCTGGAAACACCATATATTTT; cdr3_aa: CASTLGTSGNTIYF
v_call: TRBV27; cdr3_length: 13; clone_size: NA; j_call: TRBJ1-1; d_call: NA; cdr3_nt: TGTGCCAGCATTGGGGGTTTTGTCACTGAAGCTTTCTTT; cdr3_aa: CASIGGFVTEAFF
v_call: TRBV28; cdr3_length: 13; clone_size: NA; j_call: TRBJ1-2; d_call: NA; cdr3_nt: TGTGCCAGCAGTTTTATGTCGGTCTATGGCTACACCTTC; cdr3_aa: CASSFMSVYGYTF
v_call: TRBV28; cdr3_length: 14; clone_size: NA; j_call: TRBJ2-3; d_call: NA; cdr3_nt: TGTGCCAGCAACCGGAATTGGGTCACAGATACGCAGTATTTT; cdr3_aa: CASNRNWVTDTQYF
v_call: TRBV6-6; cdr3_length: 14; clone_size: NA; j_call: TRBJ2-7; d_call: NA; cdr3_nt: TGTGCCAGCAGTCCGCGGGACTTCGCCTACGAGCAGTACTTC; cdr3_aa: CASSPRDFAYEQYF
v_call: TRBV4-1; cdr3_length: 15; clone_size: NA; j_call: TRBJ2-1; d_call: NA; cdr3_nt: TGCGCCAGCAGGGGATCAGGGGACTTCTACAATGAGCAGTTCTTC; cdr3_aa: CASRGSGDFYNEQFF
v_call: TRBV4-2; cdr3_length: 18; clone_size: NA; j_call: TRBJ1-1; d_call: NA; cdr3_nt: TGTGCCAGCAGCCAACCGCTGGAGGGGATTGGGGGAAACACTGAAGCTTTCTTT; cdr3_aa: CASSQPLEGIGGNTEAFF
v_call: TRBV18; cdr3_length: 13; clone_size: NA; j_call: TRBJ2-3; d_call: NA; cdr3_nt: TGTGCCAGCTCACCACCGGTAACAGATACGCAGTATTTT; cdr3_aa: CASSPPVTDTQYF
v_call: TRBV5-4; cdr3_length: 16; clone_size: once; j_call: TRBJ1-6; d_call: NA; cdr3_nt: TGTGCCAGCAACATAAAGCTGGGCTCCTATAATTCACCCCTCCACTTT; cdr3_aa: CASNIKLGSYNSPLHF
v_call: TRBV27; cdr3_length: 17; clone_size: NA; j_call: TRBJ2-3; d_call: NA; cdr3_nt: TGTGCCAGCAGTCCCTCCCTGGGGCGGAGGAGCACAGATACGCAGTATTTT; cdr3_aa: CASSPSLGRRSTDTQYF
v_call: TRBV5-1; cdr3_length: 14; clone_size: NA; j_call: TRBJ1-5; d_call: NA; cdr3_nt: TGCGCCAGCAGCCCAGACAGTCGCAATCAGCCCCAGCATTTT; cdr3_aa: CASSPDSRNQPQHF
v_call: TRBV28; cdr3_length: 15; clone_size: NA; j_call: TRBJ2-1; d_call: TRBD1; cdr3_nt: TGTGCCAGCAGCCGGACAGGTGATGTCTACAATGAGCAGTTCTTC; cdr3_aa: CASSRTGDVYNEQFF
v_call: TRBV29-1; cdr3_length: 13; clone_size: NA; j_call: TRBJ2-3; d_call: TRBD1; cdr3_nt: TGCAGCGTTGAAAGGGGGCTGAGAGATACGCAGTATTTT; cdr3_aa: CSVERGLRDTQYF
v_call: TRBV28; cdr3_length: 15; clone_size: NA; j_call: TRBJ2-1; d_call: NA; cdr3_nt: TGTGCCAGCAGGACGGGCGCGGGAAACTACAATGAGCAGTTCTTC; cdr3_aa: CASRTGAGNYNEQFF
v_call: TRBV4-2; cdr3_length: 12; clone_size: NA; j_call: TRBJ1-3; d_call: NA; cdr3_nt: TGTGCCAGCAGCCATTTGGGGGACACCATATATTTT; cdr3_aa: CASSHLGDTIYF
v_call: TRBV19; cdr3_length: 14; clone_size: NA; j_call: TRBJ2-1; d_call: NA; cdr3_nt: TGTGCCAGTAAACGTGGTGGCTCCTACAATGAGCAGTTCTTC; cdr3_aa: CASKRGGSYNEQFF
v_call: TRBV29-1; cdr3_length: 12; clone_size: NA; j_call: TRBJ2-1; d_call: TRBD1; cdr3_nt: TGCAGCGTCCTCCGGACAGGCGAGGGGGAATTCTTC; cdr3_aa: CSVLRTGEGEFF
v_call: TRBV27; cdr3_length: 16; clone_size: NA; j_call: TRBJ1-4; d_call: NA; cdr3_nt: TGTGCCAGCAGTTTCGGACGGACAGCAACTAATGAAAAACTGTTTTTT; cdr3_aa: CASSFGRTATNEKLFF
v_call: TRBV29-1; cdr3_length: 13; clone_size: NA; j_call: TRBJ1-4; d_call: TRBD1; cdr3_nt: TGCAGCGTTGCGGGACAGGGGTACGAAAAACTGTTTTTT; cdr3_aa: CSVAGQGYEKLFF
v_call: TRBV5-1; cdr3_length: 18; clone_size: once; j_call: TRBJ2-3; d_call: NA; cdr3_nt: TGCGCCAGCAGCTTGTTATCGGGGATCCCCTTTGGCACAGATACGCAGTATTTT; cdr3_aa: CASSLLSGIPFGTDTQYF
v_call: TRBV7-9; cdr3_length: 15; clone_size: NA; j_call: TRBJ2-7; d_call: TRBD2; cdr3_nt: TGTGCCAGCAGCTCCGGGACTAGCGGGCGCTACGAGCAGTACTTC; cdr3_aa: CASSSGTSGRYEQYF
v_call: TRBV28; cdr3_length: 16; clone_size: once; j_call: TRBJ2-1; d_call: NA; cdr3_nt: TGTGCCAGCACCCTTCACACGGGACGGTCCGGTGATGAGCAGTTCTTC; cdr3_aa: CASTLHTGRSGDEQFF
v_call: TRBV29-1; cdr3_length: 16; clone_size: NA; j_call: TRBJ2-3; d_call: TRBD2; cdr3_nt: TGCAGCGTAGGGGCCTCGGGACTAACTAGCACAGATACGCAGTATTTT; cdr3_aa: CSVGASGLTSTDTQYF
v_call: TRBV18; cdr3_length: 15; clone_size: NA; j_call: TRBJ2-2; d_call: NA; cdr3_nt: TGTGCCAGCTCACCCCCGGGTTTGGACACCGGGGAGCTGTTTTTT; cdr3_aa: CASSPPGLDTGELFF
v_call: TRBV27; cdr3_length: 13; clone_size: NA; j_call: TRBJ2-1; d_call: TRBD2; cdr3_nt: TGTGCCATTTCTAGCGGTTCCTACAATGAGCAGTTCTTC; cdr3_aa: CAISSGSYNEQFF
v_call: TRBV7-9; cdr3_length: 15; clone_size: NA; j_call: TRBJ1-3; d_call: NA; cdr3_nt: TGTGCCATCAATCCGGGTTTAGGCTCTGGAAACACCATATATTTT; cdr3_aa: CAINPGLGSGNTIYF
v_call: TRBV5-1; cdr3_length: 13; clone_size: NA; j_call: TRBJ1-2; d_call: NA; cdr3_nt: TGCGCCAGCAGCTTGGAGGACACCTATGGCTACACCTTC; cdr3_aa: CASSLEDTYGYTF
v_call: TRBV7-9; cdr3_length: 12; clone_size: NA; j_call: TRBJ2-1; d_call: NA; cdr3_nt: TGTGCCAGCAGCCAAGGACGGCTTGAGCAGTTCTTC; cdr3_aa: CASSQGRLEQFF
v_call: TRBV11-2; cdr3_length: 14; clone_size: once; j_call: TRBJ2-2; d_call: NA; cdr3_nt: TGTGCCAGCAGCATCCCAGGGCCGACCGGGGAGCTGTTTTTT; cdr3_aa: CASSIPGPTGELFF